These T cell receptor beta chains were read from a single sample in a study of cytomegalovirus exposure and HLA in healthy donors. The data were produced by immunoSEQ multiplex PCR, yet TCRdb's version contains in-frame clones alone and is incomplete. Here the sample spans 150,000 to 170,000 clones, approximately 80% being singletons. The sample taken for sequencing was PBMCs. The receptor set was obtained from a man younger than 45 in good health and CMV-seropositive. The CDR3 runs from the conserved cysteine through the conserved F or W. The D gene is left open where the match is weak. Rows give clone size only sometimes, using once, few, many, or a class for an expanded clone.

d_gene	abundance	v_gene	j_gene	CDR3nt	CDR3aa
TRBD1	NA	TRBV27	TRBJ2-7	TGTGCCAGCCGAGGGACAGGGGGTGGTTACGAGCAGTACTTC	CASRGTGGGYEQYF
NA	NA	TRBV7-2	TRBJ1-1	TGTGCCAGCAGCTGGGCCAAGAACACTGAAGCTTTCTTT	CASSWAKNTEAFF
NA	NA	TRBV10-3	TRBJ1-2	TGTGCCATCAGTGGAGACAGTTACTATGGCTACACCTTC	CAISGDSYYGYTF
NA	once	TRBV5-8	TRBJ2-7	TGTGCCAGCAGCAGGACAAGCCCCTACGAGCAGTACTTC	CASSRTSPYEQYF
NA	few	TRBV19	TRBJ1-1	TGTGCCAGTAGTATTTTAAGGAGGAACACTGAAGCTTTCTTT	CASSILRRNTEAFF
NA	NA	TRBV28	TRBJ1-3	TGTGCCAGCAGTTTTTTGGCCAGGGCAAGCTCTGGAAACACCATATATTTT	CASSFLARASSGNTIYF
TRBD1	once	TRBV28	TRBJ1-2	TGTGCCAGCAGTTTAGCAGGGGGCGACTATGGCTACACCTTC	CASSLAGGDYGYTF
NA	many	TRBV6-1	TRBJ2-6	TGTGCCAGCAGTGAAGACAGCTCTGGGGCCAACGTCCTGACTTTC	CASSEDSSGANVLTF
NA	once	TRBV7-2	TRBJ1-5	TGTGCCAGCAGCTTCGACAGCTCGGAGCCCCAGCATTTT	CASSFDSSEPQHF
NA	once	TRBV30	TRBJ2-5	TGTGCCTGGGGGACGGGGGGCGAAGAGACCCAGTACTTC	CAWGTGGEETQYF
TRBD2	NA	TRBV5-4	TRBJ2-1	TGTGCCAGCAGCTTGGGGGGGACTAGCGGGAGTAATGATGAGCAGTTCTTC	CASSLGGTSGSNDEQFF
TRBD2	NA	TRBV2	TRBJ2-7	TGTGCCAGCAGTAGCGGGAGGAGGGGCGAGCAGTACTTC	CASSSGRRGEQYF
TRBD2	NA	TRBV27	TRBJ2-3	TGTGCCAGCAGCAGCATAGCGGGAGATACGCAGTATTTT	CASSSIAGDTQYF
TRBD1	NA	TRBV19	TRBJ1-5	TGTGCCAGTAGTATAGCCAGGGGGGAACAGCCCCAGCATTTT	CASSIARGEQPQHF
TRBD1	NA	TRBV7-8	TRBJ1-2	TGTGCCAGCAGCCGCGAGACAGGGGCAGACTATGGCTACACCTTC	CASSRETGADYGYTF
NA	once	TRBV5-6	TRBJ1-1	TGTGCCAGCAGCTTGGATATGGGGGGAGGCACTGAAGCTTTCTTT	CASSLDMGGGTEAFF
NA	few	TRBV4-2	TRBJ2-5	TGTGCCAGCAGCCACGGAGACAGAGCCCAAGAGACCCAGTACTTC	CASSHGDRAQETQYF
TRBD1	NA	TRBV10-1	TRBJ1-5	TGCGCCAGCAGTGAGTCGGTAGGGGGCCCTCAGCCCCAGCATTTT	CASSESVGGPQPQHF
NA	NA	TRBV9	TRBJ1-3	TGTGCCAGCAGCGCCGGGATCTCTGGAAACACCATATATTTT	CASSAGISGNTIYF
NA	NA	TRBV7-6	TRBJ2-1	TGTGCCTCCCGAGGCGATTACAATGAGCAGTTCTTC	CASRGDYNEQFF
NA	once	TRBV30	TRBJ2-1	TGTGCCTGGAGTGCTGACAGGCCCTTGAATCCCTACAATGAGCAGTTCTTC	CAWSADRPLNPYNEQFF
NA	NA	TRBV10-3	TRBJ1-5	TGTGCCAGCCAACTTCAGGGTAATCAGCCCCAGCATTTT	CASQLQGNQPQHF
TRBD2	NA	TRBV28	TRBJ2-3	TGTGCCAGCAGTCCCCTGACTAGCGGACGGGGCACAGATACGCAGTATTTT	CASSPLTSGRGTDTQYF
NA	NA	TRBV6-1	TRBJ1-1	TGTGCCAGCAGTGAAGGACTGACTATGAACGCTGAAGCTTTCTTT	CASSEGLTMNAEAFF
NA	NA	TRBV7-3	TRBJ2-2	TGTGCCAGCAGCTTGGACGGGGTTGACACCGGGGAGCTGTTTTTT	CASSLDGVDTGELFF
NA	NA	TRBV28	TRBJ1-2	TGTGCCAGCAGCTGGCTGGGGTCGGGAGGCTACACCTTC	CASSWLGSGGYTF
NA	few	TRBV25-1	TRBJ2-2	TGTGCCAGCAGTGAAATAATCACCGGACAGAACAACACCGGGGAGCTGTTTTTT	CASSEIITGQNNTGELFF
NA	NA	TRBV5-1	TRBJ1-1	TGCGCCAGCAGCTTGCTCGGGGGCACTGAAGCTTTCTTT	CASSLLGGTEAFF
NA	NA	TRBV15	TRBJ1-4	TGTGCCACCAGCAGGGGATATGCGGGGGATAATGAAAAACTGTTTTTT	CATSRGYAGDNEKLFF
NA	NA	TRBV2	TRBJ2-1	TGTGCCACCGACCTGACAGGCTACAATGAGCAGTTCTTC	CATDLTGYNEQFF
NA	NA	TRBV7-2	TRBJ2-7	TGTGCCAGCAGCTTAGCGCACTCCTACGAGCAGTACTTC	CASSLAHSYEQYF
NA	NA	TRBV5-4	TRBJ2-2	TGTGCCAGCAGCGGGGACAAGAACACCGGGGAGCTGTTTTTT	CASSGDKNTGELFF
NA	NA	TRBV28	TRBJ2-1	TGTGCCAGCAGGGAAGGGGTTCATGAGCAGTTCTTC	CASREGVHEQFF
NA	many	TRBV19	TRBJ1-5	TGTGCCAGTACCTACCCGGGGGGAAGCAATCAGCCCCAGCATTTT	CASTYPGGSNQPQHF